The 2 T cell receptor beta chains in this list originate from one sample, sequenced in a study of blood T cell repertoires in COVID-19. Assay: immunoSEQ multiplex PCR; the TCRdb copy retains only in-frame clones and omits some. The repertoire holds tens of thousands of clones, with more than 85% as singletons. Sequencing used peripheral blood. Receptors originate from a man between 60 and 70 years old with acute or convalescent COVID-19.

The count of this clone is one. J is TRBJ2-3 and V is TRBV28, with TRBD2 identical over 9 bases. V lost 5 bases and J lost 5; bases outside the gene matches: 5. The CDR3 runs 14 residues. Germline assignment: CDR1 MDHEN and CDR2 SYDVKM. The CDR3 bases are TGTGCCAGCAGTGCGGGAGGGCGGGGAGATACGCAGTATTTT. It encodes CASSAGGRGDTQYF. Using reference TRBV28 and TRBJ2-3 for the parts outside the CDR3, the full variable domain is DVKVTQSSRYLVKRTGEKVFLECVQDMDHENMFWYRQDPGLGLRLIYFSYDVKMKEKGDIPEGYSVSREKKERFSLILESASTNQTSMYLCASSAGGRGDTQYFGPGTRLTVL.

The chain is built from TRBV18 and TRBJ1-1; D is undetermined. The length of the CDR3 is 16 residues. Germline V gene data show CDR1 as KGHSH and CDR2 as LQKENI. V gave up 4 bases and J gave up 0 bases, with 15 bases separating them. CDR3 region: CASSQRGSALNTEAFF. The CDR3 region has the DNA TGTGCCAGCTCACAGAGAGGGTCAGCATTGAACACTGAAGCTTTCTTT.